This paragraph covers one T cell receptor beta chain sequence. What it recognizes is unknown. Sequenced by immunoSEQ multiplex PCR; TCRdb stores in-frame clones only, minus some. The sample lists 100,000 to 150,000 clones, 85% to 90% occurring once. This record comes from a study of T cell responses to AZD1222 COVID-19 vaccine. Overall study findings and caveats: Close to half of spike-specific TCRs reportedly recognize unmutated variant regions. Possibly, clonal diversity was underestimated; donors were largely white British and included more females. It was only a handful of AZD1222 recipients who were seropositive at baseline.

The germline V gene has CDR1 SGHKS and CDR2 YYEKEE (reference sequence). The CDR3 has 17 amino acids. Trimming took 0 bases from V and 1 from J, leaving 13 bases between them. The chain is built from TRBV5-5 and TRBJ2-2; TRBD2 is a possible D gene (5 bases). The sequence came from an adult in good health. Sequenced here: peripheral blood, sampled on day 0 of AZD1222 vaccination. The DNA for the CDR3 is TGTGCCAGCAGCTTGGGTTCGGACTCTATGAACACCGGGGAGCTGTTTTTT. Protein: CASSLGSDSMNTGELFF. The complete variable domain, with remaining parts taken from reference TRBV5-5 and TRBJ2-2, reads DAGVTQSPTHLIKTRGQQVTLRCSPISGHKSVSWYQQVLGQGPQFIFQYYEKEERGRGNFPDRFSARQFPNYSSELNVNALLLGDSALYLCASSLGSDSMNTGELFFGEGSRLTVL.